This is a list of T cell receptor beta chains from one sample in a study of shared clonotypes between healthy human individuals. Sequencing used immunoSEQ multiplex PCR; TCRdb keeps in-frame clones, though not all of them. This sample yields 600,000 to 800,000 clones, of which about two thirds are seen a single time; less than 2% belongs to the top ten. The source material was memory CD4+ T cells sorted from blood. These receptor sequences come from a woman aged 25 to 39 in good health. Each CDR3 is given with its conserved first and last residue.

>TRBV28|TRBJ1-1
CASSVIRGGAEAFF
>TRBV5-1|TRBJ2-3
CASSLVTSGSSDTQYF
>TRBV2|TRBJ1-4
CASLTDTNEKLFF
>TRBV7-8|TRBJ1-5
CASSLEGQGYSNQPQHF
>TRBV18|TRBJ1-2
CASSPPTDRAYGYTF
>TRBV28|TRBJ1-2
CARRRGRGEGGYTF
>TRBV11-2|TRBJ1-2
CASSYDNNYGYTF
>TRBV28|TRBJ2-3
CASSFPAGDRTDTQYF
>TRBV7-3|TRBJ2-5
CASSPAGGRETQYF
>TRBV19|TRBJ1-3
CASSPKGGRRNTIYF
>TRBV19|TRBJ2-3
CASSIDGGGSDTQYF
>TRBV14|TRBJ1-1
CASSLTSSTEAFF
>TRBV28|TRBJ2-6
CASSLRGSGANVLTF
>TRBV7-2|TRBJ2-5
CASSLVPLGGEHF
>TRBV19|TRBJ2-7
CASSTSAWTTYEQYF
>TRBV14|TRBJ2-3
CASSQVAGGDTQYF
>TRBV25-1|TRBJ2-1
CASSESRRTGENYNEQFF
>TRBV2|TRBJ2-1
CASSLSGSSYNEQFF
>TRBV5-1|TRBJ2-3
CASSLRTGSTDTQYF
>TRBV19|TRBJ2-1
CASSLRLAGVVYNEQFF
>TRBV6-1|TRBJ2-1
CASSGRLAGSYNEQFF
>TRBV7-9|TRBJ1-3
CASSLLSRAGNTIYF
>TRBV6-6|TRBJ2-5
CASSAQLGEGTQYF
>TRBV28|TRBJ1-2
CASSSGSYGYTF
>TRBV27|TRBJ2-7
CASFGAGGGYF
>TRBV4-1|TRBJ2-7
CASSQDSALAGYEQYF
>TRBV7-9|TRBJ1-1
CASGGRENTEAFF
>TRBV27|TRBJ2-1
CARVRDEQFF
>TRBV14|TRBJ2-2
CASSPRLWANTGELFF
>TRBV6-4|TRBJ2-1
CASSAAQAGGLYSNEQFF